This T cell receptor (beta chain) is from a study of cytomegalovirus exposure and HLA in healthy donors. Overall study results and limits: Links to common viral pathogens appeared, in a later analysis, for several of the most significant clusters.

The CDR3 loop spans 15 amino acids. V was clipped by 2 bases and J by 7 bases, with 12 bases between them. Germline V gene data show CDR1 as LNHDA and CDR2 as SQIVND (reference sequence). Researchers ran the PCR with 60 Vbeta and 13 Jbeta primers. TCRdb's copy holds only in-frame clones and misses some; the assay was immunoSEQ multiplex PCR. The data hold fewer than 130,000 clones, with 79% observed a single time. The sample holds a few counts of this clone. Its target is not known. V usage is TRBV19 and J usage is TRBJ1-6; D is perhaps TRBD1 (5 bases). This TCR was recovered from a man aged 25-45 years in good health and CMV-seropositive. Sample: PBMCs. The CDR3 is CASSIRGNRNSPLHF. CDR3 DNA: TGTGCCAGTAGTATACGGGGGAACAGGAATTCACCCCTCCACTTT.